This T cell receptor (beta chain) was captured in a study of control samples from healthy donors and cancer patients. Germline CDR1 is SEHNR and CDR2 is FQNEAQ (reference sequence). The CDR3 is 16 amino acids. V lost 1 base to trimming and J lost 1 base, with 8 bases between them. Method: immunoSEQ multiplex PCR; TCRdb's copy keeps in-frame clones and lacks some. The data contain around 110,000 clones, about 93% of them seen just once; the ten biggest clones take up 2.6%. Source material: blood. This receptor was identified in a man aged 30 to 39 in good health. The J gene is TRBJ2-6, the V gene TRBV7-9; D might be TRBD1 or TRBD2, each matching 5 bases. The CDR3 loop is CASSLVWGSGANVLTF. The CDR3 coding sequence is TGTGCCAGCAGCTTAGTTTGGGGGTCTGGGGCCAACGTCCTGACTTTC. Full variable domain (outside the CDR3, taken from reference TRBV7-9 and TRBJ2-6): DTGVSQNPRHKITKRGQNVTFRCDPISEHNRLYWYRQTLGQGPEFLTYFQNEAQLEKSRLLSDRFSAERPKGSFSTLEIQRTEQGDSAMYLCASSLVWGSGANVLTFGAGSRLTVL.